The text below deals with one TCR beta chain. Measured with immunoSEQ multiplex PCR; TCRdb has only the in-frame clones, and not every one. Here the sample spans about 12,000 clones, roughly 80% being singletons. The data originate from a study of chemoradiotherapy in HPV16-positive cancers. About the research overall: Functional T-cell assays on a couple of HPV16-positive patients' cells defined candidate HPV-specific clones and common TCR motifs.

The J segment lost 4 bases and the V segment lost 8 bases, leaving 4 bases of the junction unmatched. Germline V lookup: CDR1 MNHEY, CDR2 SMNVEV (reference sequence). The CDR3 sequence is 14 residues long. The sequence was collected from a human donor with HPV-associated anogenital cancer. Sampling was performed from a patient who underwent chemoradiotherapy. The rearrangement uses TRBV27 and TRBJ2-2; 10 bases agree with TRBD2. The CDR3 is CASGLAVRTGELFF. Written as DNA, the CDR3 is TGTGCCAGCGGACTAGCGGTGCGCACCGGGGAGCTGTTTTTT.